These 21 T cell receptor beta chains share one sample of origin, sequenced in a study of T cells after yellow fever vaccination. TCRdb recomputed calls from the 5' RACE reads with MiXCR, one row per CDR3 protein. This sample has around 320,000 distinct CDR3 sequences, with around 4.5% found just once. The material was PBMCs, obtained 15 days after the yellow fever booster vaccination. The receptors derive from a man aged 18 to 30 who received the YFV17D yellow fever vaccine.

This clonotype was observed many times. The rearrangement joins TRBV28 to TRBJ1-5; 9 nucleotides align to TRBD1. CDR3 size: 19 residues. CDR1 MDHEN and CDR2 SYDVKM come from the germline V gene. Germline trimming cut 4 bases from V and 9 bases from J; bases unmatched to any gene: 22. CDR3 loop: CASSSVLASETGGFLPQHF. CDR3 nucleotides: TGTGCCAGCAGTTCGGTTTTGGCTTCGGAAACAGGGGGCTTTCTGCCCCAGCATTTT.

This clonotype has just a few counts. The genes are TRBV7-2 and TRBJ2-5, with 8 bases matching TRBD2. The junction had 5 bases not matched to a gene; V was cut back by 2 bases and J by 0 bases. CDR3 length: 16 residues. Germline V gene data show CDR1 as SGHTA and CDR2 as FQGNSA. In nucleotides, the CDR3 is TGTGCCAGCAGCTTATTTAGCGGGGTAAACCAAGAGACCCAGTACTTC. This codes for CASSLFSGVNQETQYF.

This clonotype occurred many times. This chain connects TRBV4-3 to TRBJ2-7; tentative D call: TRBD1 (5 bases). V was trimmed by 0 bases and J by 3 bases, leaving 12 bases between them. The CDR3 contains 15 residues. Germline CDR1 is LGHNA and CDR2 is YSLEER. CDR3 protein: CASSQDLARVYEQYF. Written as DNA, the CDR3 is TGCGCCAGCAGCCAAGATCTGGCCAGGGTCTACGAGCAGTACTTC.

This sequence joins TRBV18 and TRBJ1-5; D is perhaps TRBD1 (6 bases). V was clipped by 6 bases and J by 0 bases, with 21 bases between them. Germline V gene data show CDR1 as KGHSH and CDR2 as LQKENI. The CDR3 contains 18 residues. This CDR3 is CASSPNGRGSASNQPQHF. The CDR3 DNA sequence: TGTGCCAGCTCTCCCAACGGGAGGGGGTCCGCTAGCAATCAGCCCCAGCATTTT. Together with reference TRBV18 and TRBJ1-5, the CDR3 gives the full variable domain: NAGVMQNPRHLVRRRGQEARLRCSPMKGHSHVYWYRQLPEEGLKFMVYLQKENIIDESGMPKERFSAEFPKEGPSILRIQQVVRGDSAAYFCASSPNGRGSASNQPQHFGDGTRLSIL.

A few counts support this clonotype. The chain has TRBV5-4 and TRBJ1-6; a weak D match, TRBD1 (5 bases). The CDR3 sequence is 15 residues long. V gave up 0 bases and J gave up 4 bases, with 8 bases separating them. Germline lookup yields CDR1 SGHNT and CDR2 YYREEE (reference sequence). In nucleotides, the CDR3 is TGTGCCAGCAGCTTGGATCAGGGTTATAATTCACCCCTCCACTTT. It yields the protein CASSLDQGYNSPLHF.

This clonotype has at least ten counts. V and J are TRBV5-1 and TRBJ1-6, with D maybe TRBD1 (5 bases). The ends were cut back, 4 bases at V and 10 bases at J, with 18 bases in the middle. Germline loops: CDR1 SGHRS, CDR2 YFSETQ. The length of the CDR3 is 15 residues. CDR3 sequence (DNA): TGCGCCAGCAGCACCTGGGCACTGGGGGGATCACCCCTCCACTTT. Protein: CASSTWALGGSPLHF.

This clonotype has a handful of counts. The V and J genes are TRBV4-1 and TRBJ2-1; 8 bases line up with TRBD2. The CDR3 is made up of 19 amino acids. V lost 4 bases, J lost 0 bases, and 14 bases stayed unmatched. Germline V gene data show CDR1 as MGHRA and CDR2 as YSYEKL. CDR3 in amino acids: CASSPRGSGGSSSYNEQFF. CDR3 DNA sequence: TGCGCCAGCAGCCCCCGAGGGAGCGGGGGATCGAGCTCCTACAATGAGCAGTTCTTC.

This clonotype was counted many times. The chain recombines TRBV12-3 or TRBV12-4 with TRBJ1-5; D is unclear. The CDR3 sequence is 15 residues long. Trimming removed 6 bases at V and 3 bases at J, with 15 bases between. This chain's CDR3 is CASSLQRRANQPQHF. CDR3 DNA: TGTGCCAGCAGCCTTCAAAGAAGGGCCAATCAGCCCCAGCATTTT.

The J gene is TRBJ1-4, the V gene TRBV5-1; D uncertain. Between the trimmed V and J ends, which lost 4 bases and 8 bases, there was a span of 12 bases. The CDR3 extends over 13 amino acids. The germline V gene encodes CDR1 SGHRS and CDR2 YFSETQ. DNA of the CDR3: TGCGCCAGCAGCCGCGATTATGAAGAAAAACTGTTTTTT. Amino acid sequence: CASSRDYEEKLFF.

This clonotype was counted only a few times. The chain has TRBV11-2 and TRBJ2-7; 9 bases are a match to TRBD1. Germline-derived CDR1 and CDR2 are SGHAT and FQNNGV. The CDR3 has 15 residues. The ends lost 1 base at V and 3 bases at J; junction bases unmatched: 4. The DNA for the CDR3 is TGTGCCAGCAGCTTAGGCCGGGACAGGGACTACGAGCAGTACGTC. It is translated as CASSLGRDRDYEQYV.

The V gene is TRBV18, the J gene TRBJ2-6; the D gene is possibly TRBD1 (6 bases). Germline V CDR1 and CDR2: KGHSH, LQKENI. CDR3 length: 17 residues. Between the trimmed V and J ends, which lost 1 base and 4 bases, there was a span of 14 bases. DNA for the CDR3: TGTGCCAGCTCACCACAACAGGGTCTGGGCGGGGCCAACGTCCTGACTTTC. Its translation is CASSPQQGLGGANVLTF.

This clonotype was counted many times. At one of its ends the junction is not consistent with the germline gene, which may arise from a read error. The CDR3 bases are TGTGCCAGCAGCTCGACTAGCGGGGGGGATACGCAGTATTTT. This codes for CASSSTSGGDTQYF. This chain joins TRBV5-1 and TRBJ2-3; 13 bases match TRBD2. This CDR3 contains 14 residues. In germline, CDR1 is SGHRS, CDR2 YFSETQ. The full variable domain, in which reference TRBV5-1 and TRBJ2-3 provide the parts outside the CDR3, is KAGVTQTPRYLIKTRGQQVTLSCSPISGHRSVSWYQQTPGQGLQFLFEYFSETQRNKGNFPGRFSGRQFSNSRSEMNVSTLELGDSALYLCASSSTSGGDTQYFGPGTRLTVL.

This clonotype was counted ten times or more. The chain recombines TRBV28 with TRBJ2-7; 11 bases fit TRBD1. Germline CDR1 reads MDHEN; CDR2 reads SYDVKM. The length of the CDR3 is 13 residues. V lost 6 bases and J lost 6; bases outside the gene matches: 4. The CDR3 region is CASRRTGGFEQYV. The CDR3 bases are TGTGCCAGCAGAAGGACAGGGGGCTTCGAGCAGTACGTC.

This clonotype was counted many times. V and J are TRBV24-1 and TRBJ2-3; 9 positions match TRBD2. Germline lookup yields CDR1 KGHDR and CDR2 SFDVKD. CDR3 size: 14 residues. V shed 1 base and J 6 bases; nucleotides not matched to a gene: 1. The CDR3 region has the DNA TGTGCCACCAGTGATTTACTAGCGGGCGATACGCAGTATTTT. It encodes CATSDLLAGDTQYF.

This chain joins TRBV5-1 and TRBJ2-7, with D maybe TRBD2 (6 bases). Trimming removed 0 bases at V and 0 bases at J, with 13 bases between. Germline V lookup: CDR1 SGHRS, CDR2 YFSETQ. The CDR3 loop spans 16 amino acids. The CDR3 here is CASSLGGTFNSYEQYF. As DNA, the CDR3 is TGCGCCAGCAGCTTGGGCGGGACTTTCAACTCCTACGAGCAGTACTTC.

CDR3 amino acids: CAVGTGVQETQYF. CDR3 coding DNA: TGTGCCGTCGGGACAGGGGTCCAAGAGACCCAGTACTTC. V usage is TRBV24-1 and J usage is TRBJ2-5, with 10 bases aligning to TRBD1. With V trimmed by 12 bases and J by 1 base, 4 bases remained unmatched. From germline, CDR1 is KGHDR and CDR2 SFDVKD. The CDR3 runs 13 residues.

This clonotype was detected ten times or more. The chain uses TRBV2 and TRBJ2-5; TRBD2 is a possible D gene (5 bases). The CDR3 consists of 15 residues. The germline CDR1 and CDR2 sequences are SNHLY and FYNNEI. The V gene lost 6 bases and the J gene lost 5 bases, with 19 bases spanning the gap. The DNA for the CDR3 is TGTGCCAGCAGCCGGGATCGCAACCCTCGGGAGACCCAGTACTTC. Translation: CASSRDRNPRETQYF.

There are a few counts of this clonotype. CDR3 nucleotide sequence: TGCGCCAGCAGCCTTGCAGGGACAGGGGAGTTCTACGAGCAGTACGTC. Protein product: CASSLAGTGEFYEQYV. V usage is TRBV5-1 and J usage is TRBJ2-7; TRBD1 matches 10 bases. CDR1 and CDR2 from the germline V gene are SGHRS and YFSETQ. CDR3 length: 16 amino acids. V gave up 4 bases and J gave up 3 bases; unmatched junction bases: 10.

The V gene is TRBV7-2, the J gene TRBJ2-7, with a possible D match to TRBD2 (5 bases). V gave up 1 base and J gave up 7 bases, with 17 bases separating them. The CDR3 is 15 amino acids. Germline CDR1 and CDR2: SGHTA and FQGNSA. The CDR3 DNA follows: TGTGCCAGCAGCTTAGATAGACTAACCCTCGGGGAGCAGTACTTC. Its protein product is CASSLDRLTLGEQYF.

This clonotype has more than one count but fewer than ten. The V gene is TRBV7-2, the J gene TRBJ2-3; TRBD1 or TRBD2 may be the D gene (5 bases each). Trimming stripped 5 bases from V and 4 bases from J, with 13 bases between. Germline lookup yields CDR1 SGHTA and CDR2 FQGNSA. CDR3 size: 14 residues. CDR3 residues: CASSPGPGSDTQYF. CDR3 nucleotide sequence: TGTGCCAGCAGCCCGGGGCCAGGGTCAGATACGCAGTATTTT.

This sequence joins TRBV5-4 and TRBJ2-5, with 7 positions matching TRBD1. Germline lookup yields CDR1 SGHNT and CDR2 YYREEE (reference sequence). CDR3 length: 15 residues. V gave up 2 bases and J gave up 5 bases; unmatched junction bases: 9. CDR3 sequence: CASSLETGSGETQYF. DNA for the CDR3: TGTGCCAGCAGCTTAGAGACAGGGTCGGGGGAGACCCAGTACTTC.